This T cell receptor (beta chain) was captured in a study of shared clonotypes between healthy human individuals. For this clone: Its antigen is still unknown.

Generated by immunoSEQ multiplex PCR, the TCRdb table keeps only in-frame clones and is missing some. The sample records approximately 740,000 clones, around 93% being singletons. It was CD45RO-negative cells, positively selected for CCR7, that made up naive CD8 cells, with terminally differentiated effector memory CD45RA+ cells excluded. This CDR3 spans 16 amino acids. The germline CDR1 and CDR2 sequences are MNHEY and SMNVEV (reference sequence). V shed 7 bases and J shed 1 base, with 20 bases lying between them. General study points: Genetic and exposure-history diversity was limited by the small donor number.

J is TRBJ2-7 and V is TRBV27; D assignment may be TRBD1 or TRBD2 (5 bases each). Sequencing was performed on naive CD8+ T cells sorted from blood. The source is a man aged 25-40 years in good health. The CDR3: CASTSLSGQISYEQYF. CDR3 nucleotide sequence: TGTGCCAGCACATCCCTCTCGGGGCAAATATCCTACGAGCAGTACTTC.